What follows are 27 T cell receptor beta chains derived from one specimen sequenced in a study of OX40 agonist ivuxolimab in advanced cancers. The method was immunoSEQ multiplex PCR; TCRdb's version includes in-frame clones alone and lacks a portion of them. The sample comprises about 73,000 clones, over 80% of which are singletons, and 0.4% to 0.55% rests with the top ten. This specimen consisted of CD4+ or CD8+ T cells sorted from blood, obtained in a trial of the OX40 agonist ivuxolimab. These receptors all stem from an adult with an advanced solid tumor such as melanoma, head and neck, liver or kidney cancer.

The gene calls are TRBV6-6 and TRBJ1-4; D is unclear. The CDR3 extends over 15 amino acids. V dropped 0 bases and J dropped 6 bases, with 11 bases sitting between them. CDR1 is MNHNY, CDR2 SVGAGI, per germline (reference sequence). The CDR3 sequence: CASSYSGRVDEKLFF. CDR3 sequence (DNA): TGTGCCAGCAGTTACTCCGGACGGGTAGATGAAAAACTGTTTTTT.

The chain couples TRBV7-2 to TRBJ1-5; weak D call: TRBD1 (6 bases). There are 15 residues in the CDR3. The V gene lost 5 bases and the J gene lost 1 base, with 12 bases spanning the gap. CDR1 is SGHTA, CDR2 FQGNSA, per germline. This CDR3 reads CASSLGGGSNQPQHF. The CDR3, as DNA: TGTGCCAGCAGCCTAGGGGGGGGAAGCAATCAGCCCCAGCATTTT.

The genes are TRBV6-5 and TRBJ1-1, with TRBD1 matching 8 bases. The CDR3 runs 14 residues. The V gene's germline CDR1 is MNHEY and CDR2 SVGAGI. The J segment lost 2 bases and the V segment lost 7 bases, leaving 6 bases of the junction unmatched. CDR3 in DNA: TGTGCCAGCACCTTGGCAGGGGGCAACACTGAAGCTTTCTTT. It is translated as CASTLAGGNTEAFF.

The chain is built from TRBV11-3 and TRBJ2-1, with 11 bases lining up with TRBD2. The CDR3 runs 15 residues. The germline V gene has CDR1 SGHNT and CDR2 YENEEA. Losses at the gene ends were 1 base for V and 5 bases for J; bases not matched to a gene: 1. CDR3 loop: CASSLGLAGNNEQFF. The CDR3 DNA follows: TGTGCCAGCAGCTTAGGACTAGCGGGGAACAATGAGCAGTTCTTC. The full variable domain, rest sourced from reference TRBV11-3 and TRBJ2-1, is EAGVVQSPRYKIIEKKQPVAFWCNPISGHNTLYWYLQNLGQGPELLIRYENEEAVDDSQLPKDRFSAERLKGVDSTLKIQPAELGDSAVYLCASSLGLAGNNEQFFGPGTRLTVL.

V and J are TRBV7-3 and TRBJ2-5; the D gene is possibly TRBD2 (6 bases). V was cut by 5 bases and J by 5 bases, with 12 bases left in between. The germline CDR1 and CDR2 sequences are SGHTA and FQGTGA. The CDR3 has 13 amino acids. Here the CDR3 reads CASSRVGSETQYF. The CDR3 DNA reads TGTGCCAGCAGCCGCGTCGGGAGTGAGACCCAGTACTTC.

This chain connects TRBV19 to TRBJ2-3, with 8 bases identical to TRBD1. This CDR3 is 15 amino acids long. Germline V gives CDR1 LNHDA, CDR2 SQIVND (reference sequence). Unmatched junction bases numbered 7, after V lost 4 bases and J lost 4 bases. CDR3 sequence reads: CASSTDRAFADTQYF. The DNA of the CDR3 is TGTGCCAGTAGTACGGACAGGGCTTTTGCAGATACGCAGTATTTT.

The rearrangement joins TRBV18 to TRBJ1-1, with a possible D match to TRBD1 (5 bases). V lost 9 bases and J lost 6, with 11 bases in between. From germline, CDR1 is KGHSH and CDR2 LQKENI. CDR3 length: 11 amino acids. The CDR3: CARTRGAEAFF. CDR3 bases: TGTGCCAGGACCCGGGGCGCTGAAGCTTTCTTT.

The chain recombines TRBV25-1 with TRBJ2-5; D might be TRBD1 (6 bases). Trimming stripped 1 base from V and 2 bases from J, with 17 bases between. The CDR3 runs to 17 residues. Germline V gene data show CDR1 as MGHDK and CDR2 as SYGVNS. CDR3: CASSEWRFGQKQETQYF. In DNA form, the CDR3 reads TGTGCCAGCAGTGAATGGCGGTTTGGACAGAAGCAAGAGACCCAGTACTTC.

This clone has only a few counts. This chain uses TRBV5-1 with TRBJ1-5; a possible D gene is TRBD1 (6 bases). Trimming took off 5 bases at V and 6 bases at J, with 15 bases between the two ends. The CDR3 is made up of 14 amino acids. Germline V gene lookup returns CDR1 SGHRS and CDR2 YFSETQ. The CDR3 DNA reads as TGCGCCAGCAGACCGAGCACAGGGAGTCAGCCCCAGCATTTT. Its protein product is CASRPSTGSQPQHF.

This clone was seen only once. The chain joins TRBV5-1 to TRBJ2-3, with 16 bases identical to TRBD2. Germline V gives CDR1 SGHRS, CDR2 YFSETQ. Losses at the gene ends were 4 bases for V and 0 bases for J; bases not matched to a gene: 8. The CDR3 contains 19 residues. The CDR3 region is CASSGGLAGGRASTDTQYF. The CDR3 nucleotides are TGCGCCAGCAGCGGGGGACTAGCGGGAGGGCGTGCTAGCACAGATACGCAGTATTTT.

This clone was seen more than once but under ten times. The J gene is TRBJ2-7, the V gene TRBV5-1; 9 bases agree with TRBD2. The trim removed 5 bases at V and 4 bases at J, leaving 10 bases unmatched. The CDR3 runs to 15 residues. The V gene's germline CDR1 is SGHRS and CDR2 YFSETQ. The CDR3 protein is CASRAVAGDSYEQYF. CDR3 DNA: TGCGCCAGCAGGGCGGTAGCGGGAGATAGTTACGAGCAGTACTTC.

The rearrangement links TRBV14 to TRBJ2-5; D unresolved. CDR3 size: 13 residues. V lost 0 bases to trimming and J lost 7 bases, with 9 bases between them. CDR1 and CDR2 (germline): SGHDN, FVKESK. CDR3 sequence (DNA): TGTGCCAGCAGCCAAGAGGGGTGGCGGACCCAGTACTTC. Translated: CASSQEGWRTQYF.

The gene calls are TRBV28 and TRBJ1-5, with TRBD1 as a possible D gene (5 bases). The germline V gene has CDR1 MDHEN and CDR2 SYDVKM. V was clipped by 6 bases and J by 5 bases, with 14 bases between them. The CDR3 spans 14 residues. The CDR3 DNA sequence: TGTGCCAGCAGGGGGACGGGGGGTCATCAGCCCCAGCATTTT. Protein: CASRGTGGHQPQHF.

The chain couples TRBV7-9 to TRBJ2-3; 9 nucleotides match TRBD2. Trimming at V came to 5 bases and at J to 4 bases, leaving 7 bases not matched to a gene. The length of the CDR3 is 15 residues. From germline, CDR1 is SEHNR and CDR2 FQNEAQ (reference sequence). For the CDR3, the DNA is TGTGCCAGCAGCCCGGGACTAGCACGGGCAGATACGCAGTATTTT. Translation: CASSPGLARADTQYF.

This sequence joins TRBV28 and TRBJ1-2, with 10 bases lining up with TRBD1. V lost 6 bases, J lost 7 bases, and 8 bases stayed unmatched. This CDR3 is 14 amino acids long. Germline-derived CDR1 and CDR2 are MDHEN and SYDVKM. The CDR3 sequence is CASSPGTGVGGYTF. The CDR3 DNA reads as TGTGCCAGCAGCCCCGGGACAGGGGTTGGTGGCTACACCTTC.

The chain is built from TRBV5-1 and TRBJ2-2; 7 positions match TRBD2. The CDR3 runs 14 residues. CDR1 is SGHRS and CDR2 is YFSETQ in the germline V gene. The J segment lost 7 bases and the V segment lost 2 bases, leaving 5 bases of the junction unmatched. CDR3 nucleotide sequence: TGCGCCAGCAGCTTAGCCGGGGGGATCGGGGAGCTGTTTTTT. This encodes CASSLAGGIGELFF.

This chain links TRBV6-5 with TRBJ2-5; 7 positions agree with TRBD1. The tail of the sequence fits TRBJ2-7 better, so the J call may be wrong. There are 14 residues in the CDR3. Germline lookup yields CDR1 MNHEY and CDR2 SVGAGI. The CDR3 reads CASRYRDRPYEQYF. Here the CDR3 DNA reads TGTGCCAGCAGGTACCGGGACAGACCCTACGAGCAGTACTTC.

The V call is TRBV15, the J call TRBJ2-7, with 10 nucleotides matching TRBD1. Germline V gene sequence: CDR1 LNHNV, CDR2 YYDKDF (reference sequence). With 0 bases clipped from V and 3 bases from J, the junction kept 2 bases outside the gene matches. The CDR3 is 15 amino acids. The DNA of the CDR3 is TGTGCCACCAGCAGAGATGGGGACAGGGGCTACGAGCAGTACTTC. It yields the protein CATSRDGDRGYEQYF.

The rearrangement links TRBV5-4 to TRBJ1-1; no reliable D call. V was cut by 4 bases and J by 0 bases, with 13 bases left in between. CDR3 length: 15 residues. From germline, CDR1 is SGHNT and CDR2 YYREEE (reference sequence). The CDR3 nucleotides are TGTGCCAGCAGCCCACCAGAACCTATGAACACTGAAGCTTTCTTT. It translates to CASSPPEPMNTEAFF.

The CDR3 sequence: CASRSTGSYEQYF. The CDR3 bases are TGTGCCAGCAGGTCGACAGGGAGCTACGAGCAGTACTTC. The chain has TRBV5-4 and TRBJ2-7, with 7 nucleotides matching TRBD1. Unmatched junction bases numbered 5, after V lost 5 bases and J lost 3 bases. CDR1 and CDR2 (germline): SGHNT, YYREEE (reference sequence). CDR3 length equals 13 residues.

The gene calls are TRBV7-9 and TRBJ1-3; no reliable D call. The CDR3 runs 14 residues. Deletions cut 3 bases from V and 4 bases from J, with 10 bases between. Germline CDR1 is SEHNR and CDR2 is FQNEAQ (reference sequence). DNA of the CDR3: TGTGCCAGCAGCTTTGCTGGAGTGGGAAACACCATATATTTT. Protein product: CASSFAGVGNTIYF.

The V call is TRBV10-2, the J call TRBJ2-5, with D perhaps TRBD2 (6 bases). Trimming cost V 2 bases and J 5 bases, with 18 bases left between them. The V gene's germline CDR1 is WSHSY and CDR2 SAAADI. This CDR3 region has 16 residues. The chain's CDR3 is CASSEPDWRETETQYF. DNA for the CDR3: TGCGCCAGCAGTGAGCCAGATTGGAGGGAAACGGAGACCCAGTACTTC.

The chain's CDR3 is CASSERGLSSYEQYF. In DNA form, the CDR3 reads TGTGCCAGCAGTGAGCGGGGGCTTTCGTCCTACGAGCAGTACTTC. V gene TRBV2 combines with J gene TRBJ2-7; possibly TRBD2 for D (7 bases). Germline CDR1 is SNHLY and CDR2 is FYNNEI. The V end lost 3 bases, the J end lost 1 base, and 13 bases lay between the germline ends. This CDR3 region has 15 residues.

This chain joins TRBV6-5 and TRBJ1-5; 7 nucleotides line up with TRBD1. The germline V gene has CDR1 MNHEY and CDR2 SVGAGI. The CDR3 length is 14 residues. The V gene end was trimmed by 5 bases and the J gene end by 5 bases; junction bases not matched to a gene: 6. CDR3 region: CASSRITGDQPQHF. DNA of the CDR3: TGTGCCAGCAGTCGAATTACAGGGGATCAGCCCCAGCATTTT.

The chain joins TRBV10-1 to TRBJ2-2; D ambiguous. Germline assignment: CDR1 WNHNN and CDR2 SYGVQD (reference sequence). This CDR3 is built from 13 residues. Trimming cost V 2 bases and J 5 bases, with 6 bases left between them. The CDR3 protein is CASSEKVTGELFF. CDR3 in DNA: TGCGCCAGCAGTGAGAAGGTGACCGGGGAGCTGTTTTTT.

The chain couples TRBV28 to TRBJ2-2, with TRBD1 as a possible D gene (5 bases). CDR3 length: 14 residues. CDR1 MDHEN and CDR2 SYDVKM come from the germline V gene. V was shortened by 5 bases and J by 6 bases, with 13 bases between the two germline ends. The CDR3: CASSRRVMAGELFF. As DNA, the CDR3 is TGTGCCAGCAGTCGCAGGGTAATGGCCGGGGAGCTGTTTTTT.

This chain uses TRBV30 with TRBJ1-1, with unresolved D. V shed 4 bases and J shed 4 bases, with 10 bases lying between them. The CDR3 extends over 12 amino acids. Germline-derived CDR1 and CDR2 are GTSNPN and SVGIG (reference sequence). CDR3: CAWNWIATEAFF. CDR3 coding DNA: TGTGCCTGGAACTGGATCGCCACTGAAGCTTTCTTT.